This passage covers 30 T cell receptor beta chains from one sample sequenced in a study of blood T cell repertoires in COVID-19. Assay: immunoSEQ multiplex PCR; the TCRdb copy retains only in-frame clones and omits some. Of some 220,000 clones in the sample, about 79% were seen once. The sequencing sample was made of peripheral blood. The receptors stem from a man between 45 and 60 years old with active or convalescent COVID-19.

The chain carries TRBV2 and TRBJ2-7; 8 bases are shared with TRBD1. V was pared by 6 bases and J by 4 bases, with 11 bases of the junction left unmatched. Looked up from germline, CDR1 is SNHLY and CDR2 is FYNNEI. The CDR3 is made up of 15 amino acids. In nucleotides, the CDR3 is TGTGCCAGCAGCACCGCTAGGACAGGGTCTTACGAGCAGTACTTC. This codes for CASSTARTGSYEQYF.

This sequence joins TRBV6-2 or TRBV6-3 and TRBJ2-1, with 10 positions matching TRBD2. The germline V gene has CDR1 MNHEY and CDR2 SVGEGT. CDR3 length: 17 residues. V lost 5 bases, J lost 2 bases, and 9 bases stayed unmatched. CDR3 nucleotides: TGTGCCAGCAGTACAATAAGCGGGAGGGCCCCCTACAATGAGCAGTTCTTC. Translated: CASSTISGRAPYNEQFF.

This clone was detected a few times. The CDR3 spells CANSSGVSNYGYTF. As DNA, the CDR3 is TGCGCCAACTCCTCAGGGGTCTCTAACTATGGCTACACCTTC. The V gene is TRBV10-1, the J gene TRBJ1-2; D is perhaps TRBD1 (6 bases). The CDR3 totals 14 residues. V was trimmed by 10 bases and J by 0 bases, leaving 15 bases between them. CDR1 WNHNN and CDR2 SYGVQD come from the germline V gene (reference sequence).

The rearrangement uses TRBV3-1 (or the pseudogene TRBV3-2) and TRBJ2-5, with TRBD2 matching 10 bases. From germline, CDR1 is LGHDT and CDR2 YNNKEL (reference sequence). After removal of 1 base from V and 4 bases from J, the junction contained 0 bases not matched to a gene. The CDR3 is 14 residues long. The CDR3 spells CASSQASGRETQYF. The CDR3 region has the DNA TGTGCCAGCAGCCAAGCTAGCGGGAGAGAGACCCAGTACTTC.

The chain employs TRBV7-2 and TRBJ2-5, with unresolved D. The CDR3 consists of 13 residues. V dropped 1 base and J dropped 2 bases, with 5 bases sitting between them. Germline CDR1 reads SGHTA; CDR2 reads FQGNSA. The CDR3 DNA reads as TGTGCCAGCAGCTTAGTCCGGCAAGAGACCCAGTACTTC. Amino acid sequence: CASSLVRQETQYF. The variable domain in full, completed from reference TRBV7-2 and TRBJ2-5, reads GAGVSQSPSNKVTEKGKDVELRCDPISGHTALYWYRQSLGQGLEFLIYFQGNSAPDKSGLPSDRFSAERTGGSVSTLTIQRTQQEDSAVYLCASSLVRQETQYFGPGTRLLVL.

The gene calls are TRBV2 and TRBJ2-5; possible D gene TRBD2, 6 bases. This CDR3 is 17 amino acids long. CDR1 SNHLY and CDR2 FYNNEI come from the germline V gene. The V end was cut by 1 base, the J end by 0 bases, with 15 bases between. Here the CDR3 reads CASSEEAGTSYQETQYF. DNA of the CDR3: TGTGCCAGCAGTGAAGAGGCGGGGACCAGCTACCAAGAGACCCAGTACTTC.

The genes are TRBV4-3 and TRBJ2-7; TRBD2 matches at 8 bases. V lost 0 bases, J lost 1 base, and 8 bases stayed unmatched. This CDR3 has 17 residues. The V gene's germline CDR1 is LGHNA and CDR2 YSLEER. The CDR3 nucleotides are TGCGCCAGCAGCCAAGATACGGCAGCGGGAGAGTCCTACGAGCAGTACTTC. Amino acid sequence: CASSQDTAAGESYEQYF.

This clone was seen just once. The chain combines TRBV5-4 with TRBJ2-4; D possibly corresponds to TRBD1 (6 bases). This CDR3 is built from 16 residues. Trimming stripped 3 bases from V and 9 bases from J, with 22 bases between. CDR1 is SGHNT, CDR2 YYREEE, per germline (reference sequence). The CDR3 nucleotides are TGTGCCAGCAGCTCCGTACAAGCGAGAGGGGGAGCCATTCAGTACTTC. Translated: CASSSVQARGGAIQYF.

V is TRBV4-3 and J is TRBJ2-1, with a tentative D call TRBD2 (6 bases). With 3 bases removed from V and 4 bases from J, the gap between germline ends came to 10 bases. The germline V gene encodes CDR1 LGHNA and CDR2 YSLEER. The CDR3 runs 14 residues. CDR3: CASSHGEAYNEQFF. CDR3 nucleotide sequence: TGCGCCAGCAGCCACGGGGAGGCTTACAATGAGCAGTTCTTC.

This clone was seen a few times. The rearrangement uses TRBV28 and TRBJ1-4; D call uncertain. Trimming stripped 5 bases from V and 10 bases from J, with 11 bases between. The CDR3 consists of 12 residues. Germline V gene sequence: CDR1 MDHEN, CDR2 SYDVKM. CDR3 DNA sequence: TGTGCCAGCAGTACGATAAACGGAAAACTGTTTTTT. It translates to CASSTINGKLFF.

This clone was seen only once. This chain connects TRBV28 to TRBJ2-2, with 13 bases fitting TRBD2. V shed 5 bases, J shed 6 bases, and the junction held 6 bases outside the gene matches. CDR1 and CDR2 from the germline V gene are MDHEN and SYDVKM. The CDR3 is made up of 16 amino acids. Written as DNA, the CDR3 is TGTGCCAGCAGTCCCCCAGGACTAGCGGGGGCCGGGGAGCTGTTTTTT. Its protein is CASSPPGLAGAGELFF.

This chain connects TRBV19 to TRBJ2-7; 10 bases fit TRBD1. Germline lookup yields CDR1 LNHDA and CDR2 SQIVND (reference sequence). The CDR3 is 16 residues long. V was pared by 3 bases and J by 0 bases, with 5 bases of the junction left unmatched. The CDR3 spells CASSIRGQGSSYEQYF. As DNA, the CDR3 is TGTGCCAGTAGTATTAGGGGACAGGGGAGCTCCTACGAGCAGTACTTC.

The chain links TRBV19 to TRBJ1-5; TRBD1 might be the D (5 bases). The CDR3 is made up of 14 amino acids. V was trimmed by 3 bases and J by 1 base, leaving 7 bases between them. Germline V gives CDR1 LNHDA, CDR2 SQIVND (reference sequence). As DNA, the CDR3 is TGTGCCAGTAGTATGGGGCAGAGCAATCAGCCCCAGCATTTT. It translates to CASSMGQSNQPQHF. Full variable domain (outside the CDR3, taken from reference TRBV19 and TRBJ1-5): DGGITQSPKYLFRKEGQNVTLSCEQNLNHDAMYWYRQDPGQGLRLIYYSQIVNDFQKGDIAEGYSVSREKKESFPLTVTSAQKNPTAFYLCASSMGQSNQPQHFGDGTRLSIL.

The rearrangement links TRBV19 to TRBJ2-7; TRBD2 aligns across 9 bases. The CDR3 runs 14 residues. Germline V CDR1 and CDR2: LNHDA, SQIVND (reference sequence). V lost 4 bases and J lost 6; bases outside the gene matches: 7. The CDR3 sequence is CASSTSGTLSEQYF. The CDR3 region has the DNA TGTGCCAGTAGTACTAGCGGGACGCTCTCCGAGCAGTACTTC.

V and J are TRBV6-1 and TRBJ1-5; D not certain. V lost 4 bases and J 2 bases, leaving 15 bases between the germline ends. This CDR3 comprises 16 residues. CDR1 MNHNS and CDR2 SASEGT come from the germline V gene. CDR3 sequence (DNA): TGTGCCAGCAGTGCCCCGTTCAGGCCGCGCAATCAGCCCCAGCATTTT. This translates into CASSAPFRPRNQPQHF.

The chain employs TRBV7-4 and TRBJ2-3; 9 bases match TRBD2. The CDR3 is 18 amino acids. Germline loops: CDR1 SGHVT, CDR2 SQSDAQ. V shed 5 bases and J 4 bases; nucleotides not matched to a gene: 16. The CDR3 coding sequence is TGTGCCAGCAGCCTCCTGCGGGAGGGCCGGGGAAGGGCAGATACGCAGTATTTT. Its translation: CASSLLREGRGRADTQYF. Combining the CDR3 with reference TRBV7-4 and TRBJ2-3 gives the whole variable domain GAGVSQSPRYKVAKRGRDVALRCDSISGHVTLYWYRQTLGQGSEVLTYSQSDAQRDKSGRPSGRFSAERPERSVSTLKIQRTEQGDSAVYLCASSLLREGRGRADTQYFGPGTRLTVL.

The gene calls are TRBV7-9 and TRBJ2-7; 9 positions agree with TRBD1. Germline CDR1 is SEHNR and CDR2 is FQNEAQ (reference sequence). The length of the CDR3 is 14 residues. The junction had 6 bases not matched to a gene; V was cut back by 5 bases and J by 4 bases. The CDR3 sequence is CASSPGQGKYEQYF. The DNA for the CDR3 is TGTGCCAGCAGCCCGGGACAGGGAAAATACGAGCAGTACTTC.

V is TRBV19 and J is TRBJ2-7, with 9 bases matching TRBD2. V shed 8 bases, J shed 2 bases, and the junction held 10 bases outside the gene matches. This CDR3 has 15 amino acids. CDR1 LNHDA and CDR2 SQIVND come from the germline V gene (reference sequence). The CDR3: CASPGGGEEAYEQYV. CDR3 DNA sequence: TGTGCCAGTCCTGGCGGGGGGGAAGAAGCCTACGAGCAGTACGTC.

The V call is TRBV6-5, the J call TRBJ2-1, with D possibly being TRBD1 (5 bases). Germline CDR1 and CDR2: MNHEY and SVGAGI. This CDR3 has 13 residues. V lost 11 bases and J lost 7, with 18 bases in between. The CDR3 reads CAAAQGSWNEQFF. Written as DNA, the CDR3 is TGTGCCGCGGCCCAGGGTAGTTGGAATGAGCAGTTCTTC.

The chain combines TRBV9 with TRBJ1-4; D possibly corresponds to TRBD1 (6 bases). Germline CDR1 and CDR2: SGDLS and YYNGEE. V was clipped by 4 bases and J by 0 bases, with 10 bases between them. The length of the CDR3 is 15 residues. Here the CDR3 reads CASSSGQATNEKLFF. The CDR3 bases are TGTGCCAGCAGCTCGGGACAAGCAACTAATGAAAAACTGTTTTTT.

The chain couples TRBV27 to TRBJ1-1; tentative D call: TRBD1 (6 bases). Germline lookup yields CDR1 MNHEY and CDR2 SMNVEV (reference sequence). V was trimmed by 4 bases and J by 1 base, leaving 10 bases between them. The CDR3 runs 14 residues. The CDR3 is CASSYGGPNTEAFF. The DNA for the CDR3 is TGTGCCAGCAGTTACGGGGGGCCGAACACTGAAGCTTTCTTT.

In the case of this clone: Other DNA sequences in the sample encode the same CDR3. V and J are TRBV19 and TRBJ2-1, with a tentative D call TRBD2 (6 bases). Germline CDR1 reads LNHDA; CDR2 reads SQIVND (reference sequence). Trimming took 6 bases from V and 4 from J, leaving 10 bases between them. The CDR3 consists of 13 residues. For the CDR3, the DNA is TGTGCCAGTAGCCGGGACTCGTACAATGAGCAGTTCTTC. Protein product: CASSRDSYNEQFF.

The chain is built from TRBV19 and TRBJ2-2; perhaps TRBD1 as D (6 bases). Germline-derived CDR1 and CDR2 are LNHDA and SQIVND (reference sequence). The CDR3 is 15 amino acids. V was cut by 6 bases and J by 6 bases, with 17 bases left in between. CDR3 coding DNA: TGTGCCAGTAGCCCGAGGGGGTCTCCCGCCGGGGAGCTGTTTTTT. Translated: CASSPRGSPAGELFF.

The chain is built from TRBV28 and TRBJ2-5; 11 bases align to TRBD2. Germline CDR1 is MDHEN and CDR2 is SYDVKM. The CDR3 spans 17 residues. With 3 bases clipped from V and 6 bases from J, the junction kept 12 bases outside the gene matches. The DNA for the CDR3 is TGTGCCAGCAGTTTTATGGTAGCGGGGGGGCGATTGAAGACCCAGTACTTC. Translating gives CASSFMVAGGRLKTQYF.

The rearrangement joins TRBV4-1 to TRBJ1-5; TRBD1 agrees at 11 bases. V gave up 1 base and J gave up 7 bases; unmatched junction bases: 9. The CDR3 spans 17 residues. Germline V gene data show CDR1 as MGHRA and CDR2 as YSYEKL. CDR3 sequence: CASSQGTGGAFRQPQHF. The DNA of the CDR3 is TGCGCCAGCAGCCAAGGGACAGGGGGCGCGTTTAGACAGCCCCAGCATTTT.

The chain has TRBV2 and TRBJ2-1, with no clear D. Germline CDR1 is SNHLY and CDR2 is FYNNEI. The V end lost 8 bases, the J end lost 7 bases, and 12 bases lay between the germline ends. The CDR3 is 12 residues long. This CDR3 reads CASGSWRNEQFF. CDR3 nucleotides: TGTGCCAGCGGGTCGTGGCGGAATGAGCAGTTCTTC.

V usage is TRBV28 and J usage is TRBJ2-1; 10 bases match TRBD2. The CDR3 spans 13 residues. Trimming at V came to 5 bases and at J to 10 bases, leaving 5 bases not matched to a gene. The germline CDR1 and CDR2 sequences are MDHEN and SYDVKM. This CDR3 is CASSSGGALEQFF. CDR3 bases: TGTGCCAGCAGTAGCGGGGGGGCCTTGGAGCAGTTCTTC.

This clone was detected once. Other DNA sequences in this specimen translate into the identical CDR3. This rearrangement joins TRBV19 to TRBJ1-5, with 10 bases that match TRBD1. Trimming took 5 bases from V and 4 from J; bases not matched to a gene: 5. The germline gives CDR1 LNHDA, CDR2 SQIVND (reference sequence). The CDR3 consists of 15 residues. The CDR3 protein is CASSLPGQGNQPQHF. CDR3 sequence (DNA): TGTGCCAGTAGTCTACCGGGACAGGGGAATCAGCCCCAGCATTTT.

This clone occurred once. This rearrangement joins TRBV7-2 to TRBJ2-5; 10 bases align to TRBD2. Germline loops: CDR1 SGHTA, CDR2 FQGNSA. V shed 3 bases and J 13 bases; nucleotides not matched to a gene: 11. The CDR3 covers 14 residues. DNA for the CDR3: TGTGCCAGCAGCTTTCCGAGTGGCAGCGGGAGGGCGTACTTC. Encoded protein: CASSFPSGSGRAYF.

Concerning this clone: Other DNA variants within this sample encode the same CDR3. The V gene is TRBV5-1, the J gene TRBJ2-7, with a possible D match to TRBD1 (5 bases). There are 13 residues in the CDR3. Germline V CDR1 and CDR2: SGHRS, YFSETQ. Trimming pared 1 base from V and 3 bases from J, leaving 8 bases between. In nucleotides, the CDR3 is TGCGCCAGCAGCTTGCAGGGTAGCTACGAGCAGTACTTC. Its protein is CASSLQGSYEQYF.